This T cell receptor beta chain was obtained from a study of blood T cell repertoires in COVID-19. Turning to the study itself: COVID-19 samples collected from the United States, Italy and Spain covered acute and convalescent phases. T cells, B-cell-depleted T cells, or PBMCs supplied cDNA or gDNA.

V shed 6 bases, J shed 8 bases, and the junction held 6 bases outside the gene matches. The CDR3 sequence is 12 residues long. Germline assignment: CDR1 SQVTM and CDR2 ANQGSEA. Only in-frame clones appear in the TCRdb table, and some are missing; sequencing was by immunoSEQ multiplex PCR. The sample shows roughly 39,000 clones, about 87% of them seen only once. This chain uses TRBV29-1 with TRBJ2-1; 8 nucleotides agree with TRBD1. The source is a woman in her seventies with acute or convalescent COVID-19. Material for sequencing was peripheral blood. DNA for the CDR3: TGCAGCGTGTCTGGACAGGGTCATGAGCAGTTCTTC. It yields the protein CSVSGQGHEQFF.